This TCR beta chain came from a study of regulatory T cells in long-lasting Graves disease. General study results and limits: TRBV28, TRBJ1-2 and TRBJ2-5 emerged as the favored segments in persistent disease.

As for this clonotype: Its antigen is undetermined.

iRepertoire HTBI primers and Arm-PCR of CDR3 regions built TCR beta libraries. TCRdb re-called the multiplex PCR reads with MiXCR, one entry per CDR3 protein. Of roughly 560,000 distinct CDR3 sequences listed, 15% to 20% are singletons. Time point denoted: newly diagnosed GD, antithyroid drugs for less than 3 months. RNA from PBMCs was the source of the TCR library. The diagnosis of Graves' disease used American Thyroid Association guidelines. Patients were enrolled at an endocrinology department in Xi'an, China. The CDR3 is 13 residues long. Trimming removed 6 bases at V and 1 base at J, with 9 bases between. Germline CDR1 is MRHNA and CDR2 is SNTAGT. Separately, the same data were catalogued under a study of T cells in Graves' hyperthyroidism and ophthalmopathy.

The sample consisted of peripheral blood mononuclear cells (PBMCs), taken at new diagnosis, from a patient treated with antithyroid drugs. The chain recombines TRBV6-4 with TRBJ1-1; D remains unclear. This clonotype was obtained from a middle-aged woman with Graves disease. CDR3: CASRVGWNTEAFF. The CDR3, as DNA: TGTGCCAGCAGGGTAGGCTGGAACACTGAAGCTTTCTTT.